This record concerns one TCR beta chain sequence. The CDR3 loop spans 16 amino acids. Germline V gene data show CDR1 as SQVTM and CDR2 as ANQGSEA. The ends lost 6 bases at V and 0 bases at J; junction bases unmatched: 7. The sample originates from a study of PD-L1 blockade in urothelial cancer. Study-wide background: At 3 weeks after treatment start (second dose) and again at 6 weeks, blood was analyzed.

The protocol was immunoSEQ multiplex PCR, while the TCRdb copy is restricted to in-frame clones and leaves out a portion. The table lists tens of thousands of clones, approximately 81% of them singletons. Time point reported: peripheral blood 6 weeks after treatment start. All patients handed over anywhere from 1 to 8 samples, pretreatment and on-treatment. The V gene is TRBV29-1, the J gene TRBJ2-6; 8 nucleotides align to TRBD1. The receptor was derived from a man between 65 and 80 years old with urothelial cancer. Sequences were derived from PBMCs, sampled around atezolizumab (anti-PD-L1) treatment. CDR3 DNA sequence: TGCAGCGTACGGACAGGGCGCAACTCTGGGGCCAACGTCCTGACTTTC. Amino acid sequence: CSVRTGRNSGANVLTF.